The sample holds a few counts of the clone carrying this T cell receptor (beta chain). The data originate from a study of CD8+CD57+ T cells in acquired aplastic anemia. The authors sequenced patients whose flow cytometry had shown CD8+CD57+ cell expansion. Researchers used genomic DNA as the template to profile TCR beta VDJ and CDR3. TCRdb re-analysed the reads in MiXCR, keeping a single row per CDR3 protein. Of over 150,000 distinct CDR3 sequences listed, 70% to 80% are singletons. Trimming left V 9 bases short and J 5 bases short, with 16 bases between. CDR1 and CDR2 (germline): SNHLY, FYNNEI. The CDR3 consists of 13 residues.

This clonotype was sampled from a human donor with aplastic anemia. V is TRBV2 and J is TRBJ2-5; D is ambiguous. Sequencing was performed on sorted CD4+, CD8+, or CD8+CD57+ T cells (not recorded which) from PBMCs. CDR3 in amino acids: CASIYSVGETQYF. CDR3 nucleotide sequence: TGTGCCAGTATTTATTCCGTTGGGGAGACCCAGTACTTC.